Sequencing of this T cell receptor (beta chain) was carried out in a study of cytomegalovirus exposure and HLA in healthy donors. PCR used 60 Vbeta primers and 13 Jbeta primers. The method was immunoSEQ multiplex PCR; TCRdb's version includes in-frame clones alone and lacks a portion of them. The sample lists around 190,000 clones; more than 75% were seen once. Whole-study results and caveats: Later work found most CMV-associated TCR beta chains apparently HLA-restricted. In presence/absence analyses, roughly uniform sequencing depth across donors was assumed.

The length of the CDR3 is 19 residues. Germline V gene data show CDR1 as SEHNR and CDR2 as FQNEAQ (reference sequence). Concerning this clone: Its antigen is not known. A read error may account for a junction end that differs from germline.

This clonotype was sampled from a woman aged 18-29 years in good health and CMV-seronegative. The chain combines TRBV7-9 with TRBJ2-1; D may be TRBD2 (6 bases). Sequencing was carried out using PBMCs. The DNA of the CDR3 is TGTTCCAGCATCCTATACTCGGTAGCGGTATTTAGCTCCTACAATGAACAGTTCTTC. Translating it yields CSSILYSVAVFSSYNEQFF.